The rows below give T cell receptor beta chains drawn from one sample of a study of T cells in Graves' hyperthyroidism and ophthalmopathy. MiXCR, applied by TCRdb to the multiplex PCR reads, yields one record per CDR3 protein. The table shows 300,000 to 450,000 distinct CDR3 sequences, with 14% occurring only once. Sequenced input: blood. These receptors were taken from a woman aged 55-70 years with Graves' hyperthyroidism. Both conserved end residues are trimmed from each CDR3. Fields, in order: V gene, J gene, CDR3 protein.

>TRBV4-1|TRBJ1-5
ASSQRHRGVNKLGQPQH
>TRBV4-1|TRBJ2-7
ASSQAALAGVYEQY
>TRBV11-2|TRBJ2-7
ASSFRPGTRSSYEQY
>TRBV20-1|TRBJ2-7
SGAGGSGYEQY
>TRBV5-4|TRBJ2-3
ASSLMTGRSTDTQY
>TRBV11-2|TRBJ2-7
ASSLAGGLHEQY
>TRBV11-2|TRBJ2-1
ASSARLAGDVEQF
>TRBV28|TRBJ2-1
ASFAPGLAGNEQF
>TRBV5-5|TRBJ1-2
ASSSKTGQGAGRGYT
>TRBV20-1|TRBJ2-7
SAGGLAGGSEQY
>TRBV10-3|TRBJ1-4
AISESKGAGEKLF
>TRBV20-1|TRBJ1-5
SARDSNGNQPQH
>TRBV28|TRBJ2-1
ASSSGEQF
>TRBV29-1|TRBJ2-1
SSGTSGSHEQF
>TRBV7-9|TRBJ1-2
ASSPSPRDRDHLGGYT
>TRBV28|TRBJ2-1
ASSLGGSHNEQF
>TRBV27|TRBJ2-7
ASRWQGTSEQY
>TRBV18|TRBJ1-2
ASSPPVVDRNYGYT
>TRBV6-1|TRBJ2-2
ASSSPGDPRNTGELF
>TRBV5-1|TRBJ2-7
ASSFLGHEQY
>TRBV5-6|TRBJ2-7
ASSLGLRTYEQY
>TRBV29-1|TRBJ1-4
SVKTQGNEKLF
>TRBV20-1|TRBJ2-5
SARIAGRETQY
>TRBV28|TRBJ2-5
ASSLAGGRETQY
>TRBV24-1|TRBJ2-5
ATSDPRGPQETQY
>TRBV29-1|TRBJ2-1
SVEGGQGKVDEQF
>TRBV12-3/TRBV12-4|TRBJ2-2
ASSRGTSRTHSTGELF
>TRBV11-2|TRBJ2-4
ASSQDQGNIQY
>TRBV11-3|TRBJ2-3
ASSPGREGSDTQY
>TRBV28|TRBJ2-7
ASSSRPTYEQY
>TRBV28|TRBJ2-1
ASSYSSFGKGEQF
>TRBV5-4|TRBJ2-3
ASSSGTSGNSDTQY
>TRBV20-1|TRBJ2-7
SAIQREATYEQY
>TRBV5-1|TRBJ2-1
ASSLVLSTNEQF
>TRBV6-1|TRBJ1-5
ASSDQGNQPQN
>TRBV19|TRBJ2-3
ASNGLAGATDTQY
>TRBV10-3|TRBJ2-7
AISEPTSGKSYEQY
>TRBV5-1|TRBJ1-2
ASSLRWGSGDGYT
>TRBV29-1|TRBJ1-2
SVESGDLYGYT
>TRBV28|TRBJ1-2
ASSSGLKSANYGYT
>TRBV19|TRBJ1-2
ASSPSGQGVSNYGYT
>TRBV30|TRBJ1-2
AWTGTDIRIT
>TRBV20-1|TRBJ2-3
SAKAPLGTDTQY
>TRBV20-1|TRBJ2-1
SVPGRGVGGSSHNEQF
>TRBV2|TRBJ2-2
ASTGLAGGELF